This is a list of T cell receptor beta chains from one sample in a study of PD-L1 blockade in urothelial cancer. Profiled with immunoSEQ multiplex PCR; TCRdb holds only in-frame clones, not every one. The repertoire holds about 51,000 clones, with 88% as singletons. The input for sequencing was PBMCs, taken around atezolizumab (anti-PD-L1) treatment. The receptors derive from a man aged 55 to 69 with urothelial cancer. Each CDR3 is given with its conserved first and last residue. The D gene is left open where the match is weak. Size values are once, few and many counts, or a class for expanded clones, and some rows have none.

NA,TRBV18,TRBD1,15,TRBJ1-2,CASSPSGQGATGYTF,TGTGCCAGCTCACCTTCGGGACAGGGGGCGACAGGCTACACCTTC
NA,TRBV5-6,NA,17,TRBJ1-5,CASSRQTEFNSNQPQHF,TGTGCCAGCAGCAGGCAGACAGAGTTTAATAGCAATCAGCCCCAGCATTTT
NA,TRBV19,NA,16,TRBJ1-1,CASSPSVGQGYTEAFF,TGTGCCAGTAGTCCTTCGGTAGGGCAGGGCTACACTGAAGCTTTCTTT
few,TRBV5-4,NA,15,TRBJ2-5,CASSLGTEARETQYF,TGTGCCAGCAGCTTGGGGACGGAGGCGAGGGAGACCCAGTACTTC
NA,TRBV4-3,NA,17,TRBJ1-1,CASSQHLGGVSNTEAFF,TGCGCCAGCAGCCAACATTTAGGCGGGGTTTCTAACACTGAAGCTTTCTTT
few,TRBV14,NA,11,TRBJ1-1,CASSQTRVAFF,TGTGCCAGCAGCCAAACACGGGTGGCTTTCTTT
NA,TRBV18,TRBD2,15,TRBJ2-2,CASSPPAGGTGELFF,TGTGCCAGCTCACCACCCGCGGGAGGGACCGGGGAGCTGTTTTTT
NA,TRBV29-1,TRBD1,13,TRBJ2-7,CSVSRDRNYEQYF,TGCAGCGTTTCCCGGGACAGAAACTACGAGCAGTACTTC
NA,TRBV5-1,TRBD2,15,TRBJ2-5,CASSLVTAGAETQYF,TGCGCCAGCAGCTTGGTTACAGCGGGAGCTGAGACCCAGTACTTC
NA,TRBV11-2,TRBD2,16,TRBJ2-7,CASSPSGTMGSYEQYF,TGTGCCAGCAGCCCTAGCGGAACGATGGGGTCCTACGAGCAGTACTTC
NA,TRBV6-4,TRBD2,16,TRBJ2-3,CASSDSGAGVTDTQYF,TGTGCCAGCAGTGACTCAGGAGCGGGGGTTACAGATACGCAGTATTTT
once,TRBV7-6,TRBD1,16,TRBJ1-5,CASSPGTGALRQPQHF,TGTGCCAGCAGCCCCGGGACAGGGGCGCTCAGGCAGCCCCAGCATTTT
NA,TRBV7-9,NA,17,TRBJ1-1,CASTVIGGPEGGTEAFF,TGTGCCAGCACCGTCATCGGGGGGCCCGAAGGGGGGACTGAAGCTTTCTTT
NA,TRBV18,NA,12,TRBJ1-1,CASQPGNTEAFF,TGTGCCAGTCAACCCGGGAACACTGAAGCTTTCTTT
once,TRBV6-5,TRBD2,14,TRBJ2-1,CASSYSSGANEQFF,TGTGCCAGCAGTTACTCGAGCGGGGCCAATGAGCAGTTCTTC
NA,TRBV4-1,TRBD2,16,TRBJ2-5,CASSQAAGGRRETQYF,TGCGCCAGCAGCCAAGCGGCGGGAGGCAGGAGGGAGACCCAGTACTTC
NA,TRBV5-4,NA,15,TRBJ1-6,CASSLVSSYNSPLHF,TGTGCCAGCAGCTTGGTCAGCTCCTATAATTCACCCCTCCACTTT
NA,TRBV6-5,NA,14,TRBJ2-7,CASSYGQPPYEQYF,TGTGCCAGCAGTTACGGACAGCCTCCGTACGAGCAGTACTTC
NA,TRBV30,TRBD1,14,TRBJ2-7,CAWGAGTGGYEQYF,TGTGCCTGGGGAGCCGGGACAGGAGGTTACGAGCAGTACTTC
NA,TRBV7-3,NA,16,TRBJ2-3,CASSLTGAGRADTQYF,TGTGCCAGCAGCTTAACAGGGGCCGGTAGGGCAGATACGCAGTATTTT
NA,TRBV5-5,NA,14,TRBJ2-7,CASSLSLNYYEQYF,TGTGCCAGCAGCTTGTCCCTAAATTACTACGAGCAGTACTTC
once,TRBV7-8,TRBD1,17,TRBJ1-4,CASSKGRDRAFNEKLFF,TGTGCCAGCAGCAAGGGACGGGACAGGGCCTTTAATGAAAAACTGTTTTTT
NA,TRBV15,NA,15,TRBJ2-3,CATSHAGLSTDTQYF,TGTGCCACCAGCCACGCAGGCCTCAGCACAGATACGCAGTATTTT
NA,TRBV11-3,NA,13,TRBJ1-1,CASSFGQGTEVFF,NA
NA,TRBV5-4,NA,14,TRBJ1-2,CASSLEEGRGGYTF,TGTGCCAGCAGCTTGGAGGAGGGGCGGGGTGGCTACACCTTC
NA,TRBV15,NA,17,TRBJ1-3,CATSRDSSASSGNTIYF,TGTGCCACCAGCAGAGATTCGTCAGCTAGCTCTGGAAACACCATATATTTT
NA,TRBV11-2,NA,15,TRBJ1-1,CASSLEGTVNTEAFF,TGTGCCAGCAGCTTAGAGGGCACGGTGAACACTGAAGCTTTCTTT
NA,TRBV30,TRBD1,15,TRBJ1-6,CAWSEKTGSLPPLHF,TGTGCCTGGAGCGAGAAGACAGGGAGCCTACCACCCCTCCACTTT
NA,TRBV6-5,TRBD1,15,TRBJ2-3,CASRPDRDRTDTQYF,TGTGCCAGCAGGCCCGACAGGGACCGCACAGATACGCAGTATTTT
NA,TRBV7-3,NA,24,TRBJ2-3,CASSLRGLGDRGISLAGGGDTQYF,TGTGCCAGCAGCTTAAGGGGGCTAGGGGACAGGGGGATAAGCCTAGCGGGGGGAGGAGATACGCAGTATTTT
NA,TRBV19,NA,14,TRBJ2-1,CASSAGNSYNEQFF,TGTGCCAGTAGCGCGGGTAACTCCTACAATGAGCAGTTCTTC